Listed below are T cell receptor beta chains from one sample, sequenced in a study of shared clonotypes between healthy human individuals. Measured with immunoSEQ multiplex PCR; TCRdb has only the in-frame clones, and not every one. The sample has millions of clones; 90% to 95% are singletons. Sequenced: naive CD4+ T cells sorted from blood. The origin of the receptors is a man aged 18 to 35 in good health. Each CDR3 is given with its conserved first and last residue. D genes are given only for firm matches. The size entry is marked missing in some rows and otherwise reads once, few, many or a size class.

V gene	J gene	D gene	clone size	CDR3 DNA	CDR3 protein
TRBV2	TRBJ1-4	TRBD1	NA	TGTGCCAGCAGGGGGACAGCTAATGAAAAACTGTTTTTT	CASRGTANEKLFF
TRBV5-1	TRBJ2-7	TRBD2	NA	TGCGCCAGCAGCCTCGGGACTAGTTTATCCTACGAGCAGTACTTC	CASSLGTSLSYEQYF
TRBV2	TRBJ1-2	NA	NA	TGTGCCAGCAGCGTTCAGGGGCTCCTATCCTATGGCTACACCTTC	CASSVQGLLSYGYTF
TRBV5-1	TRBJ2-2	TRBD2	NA	TGCGCCAGCAGCACGGGACTAGCGGGTCCGTTCGGCACCGGGGAGCTGTTTTTT	CASSTGLAGPFGTGELFF
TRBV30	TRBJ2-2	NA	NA	TGTGCCTGGAATCTTAACCCCTACACCGGGGAGCTGTTTTTT	CAWNLNPYTGELFF
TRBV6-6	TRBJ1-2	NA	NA	TGTGCCAGCAGACCACATAACAGGTTTGGCTACACCTTC	CASRPHNRFGYTF
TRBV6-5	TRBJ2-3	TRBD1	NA	TGTGCCAGCTCCCGGACAGGGAGCACAGATACGCAGTATTTT	CASSRTGSTDTQYF
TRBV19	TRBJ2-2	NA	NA	TGTGCCAGTAGTGGCAGGGAAGGGGCCGGGGAGCTGTTTTTT	CASSGREGAGELFF
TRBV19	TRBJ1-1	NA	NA	TGTGCCAGTAGTAACCCATCAGGGGCACGGACTGAAGCTTTCTTT	CASSNPSGARTEAFF
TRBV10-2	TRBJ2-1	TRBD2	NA	TGCGCCAGCAGGAGGACTAGCCAGGTCGACAATGAGCAGTTCTTC	CASRRTSQVDNEQFF
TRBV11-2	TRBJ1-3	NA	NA	TGTGCCAGCAGCTTAGCCCCCGGGGGCGGAAACACCATATATTTT	CASSLAPGGGNTIYF
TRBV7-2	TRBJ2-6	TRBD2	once	TGTGCCAGCAGCTCGGGACTACCTAGCTCTGGGGCCAACGTCCTGACTTTC	CASSSGLPSSGANVLTF
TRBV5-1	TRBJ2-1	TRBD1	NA	TGCGCCAGCAGCTTGGCAGGGGGCGCGTCCTACAATGAGCAGTTCTTC	CASSLAGGASYNEQFF
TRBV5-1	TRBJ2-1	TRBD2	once	TGCGCCAGCAGCTTGGGTAGCGGGAGGAGGAATGAGCAGTTCTTC	CASSLGSGRRNEQFF
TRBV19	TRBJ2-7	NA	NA	TGTGCCAGTAGTATAGAACCAGGGAACTACGAGCAGTACTTC	CASSIEPGNYEQYF
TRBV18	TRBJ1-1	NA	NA	TGTGCCAGCTCACCACCGAACTCGGGGGGAAGGAGGACTGAAGCTTTCTTT	CASSPPNSGGRRTEAFF
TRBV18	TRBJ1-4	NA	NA	TGTGCCAGCTCACGCTCTCAGGGAGAAAAACTGTTTTTT	CASSRSQGEKLFF
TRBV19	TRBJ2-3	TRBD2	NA	TGTGCCAGTAGTACAAACCTCGGACTAGCGGAAATAGTAGATACGCAGTATTTT	CASSTNLGLAEIVDTQYF
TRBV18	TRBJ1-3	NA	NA	TGTGCCAGCTCACCAGGAGACGGAAACACCATATATTTT	CASSPGDGNTIYF
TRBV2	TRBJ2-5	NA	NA	TGTGCCAGCAGACTAGCAGGAGAGACCCAGTACTTC	CASRLAGETQYF
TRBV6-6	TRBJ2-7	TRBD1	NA	TGTGCCGGTGGACAGGGGCTTTCCTACGAGCAGTACTTC	CAGGQGLSYEQYF
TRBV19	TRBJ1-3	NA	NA	TGTGCCAGTAGTATGCTTCACAGGGCTGGAAACACCATATATTTT	CASSMLHRAGNTIYF